This T cell receptor (beta chain) derives from a study of shared clonotypes between healthy human individuals. Findings and limits, study-wide: Donors were few, which limited the genetic and exposure-history diversity represented.

CD45RO-negative, CCR7-positively selected cells formed the naive CD8 fraction, excluding terminally differentiated effector memory CD45RA+ cells. The germline V gene encodes CDR1 LGHNA and CDR2 YNFKEQ. The CDR3 runs to 17 residues. V lost 0 bases, J lost 1 base, and 16 bases lay in between. Note on this clone: Its antigen is still unknown.

The run depth of the assay was deep. The assay was immunoSEQ multiplex PCR, and TCRdb's table has in-frame clones only and misses some. The sample includes about 600,000 clones, 95% to 96% of them seen just once. Sequencing input: naive CD8+ T cells sorted from blood. This chain links TRBV4-2 with TRBJ2-7, with D perhaps matching TRBD2 (5 bases). The receptor was isolated from a woman in her 30s in good health. The CDR3 nucleotides are TGTGCCAGCAGCCAAGATTGGGAAGGGCCGGGGTCCTACGAGCAGTACTTC. It codes for CASSQDWEGPGSYEQYF.